These 9 T cell receptor beta chains share one sample of origin, sequenced in a study of T-cell memory formation after mild COVID-19. One entry per CDR3 protein, called by TCRdb with MiXCR from the 5' RACE reads. The sample has approximately 290,000 distinct CDR3 sequences; 8% to 9% are singletons. Sequences were obtained from PBMCs or a T cell subset sorted from them (not recorded which). These receptors all come from a man between 18 and 29 years old who had mild COVID-19 (a few samples of this study predate the infection). Cell type and time point are not known.

This clonotype was detected many times. The chain's CDR3 is CASSPRIETQYF. As DNA, the CDR3 is TGTGCCAGCAGTCCCCGGATAGAGACCCAGTACTTC. This rearrangement joins TRBV2 to TRBJ2-5; D is undetermined. V was pared by 5 bases and J by 4 bases, with 8 bases between. Germline values: CDR1 SNHLY, CDR2 FYNNEI. CDR3 length equals 12 residues.

At least ten counts were recorded for this clonotype. The chain combines TRBV7-9 with TRBJ2-7; D is possibly TRBD1 (5 bases). The V and J ends lost 1 base and 3 bases respectively, with 10 bases between them. This CDR3 has 14 residues. The V gene's germline CDR1 is SEHNR and CDR2 FQNEAQ (reference sequence). The CDR3 protein is CASSLGVGLYEQYF. The CDR3 DNA is TGTGCCAGCAGCTTAGGAGTGGGGCTCTACGAGCAGTACTTC.

The V and J genes are TRBV20-1 and TRBJ1-1, with D possibly TRBD1 on 6 matching bases. This CDR3 contains 14 residues. CDR1 is DFQATT and CDR2 is SNEGSKA in the germline V gene (reference sequence). Trimming cost V 5 bases and J 0 bases, with 13 bases left between them. The CDR3 is CSAAGQNMNTEAFF. The CDR3 DNA reads TGCAGTGCTGCTGGACAGAACATGAACACTGAAGCTTTCTTT.

The chain links TRBV12-3 or TRBV12-4 to TRBJ1-5; D may be TRBD1 (5 bases). V was pared by 7 bases and J by 0 bases, with 16 bases between. The CDR3 is 16 residues long. CDR3 nucleotides: TGTGCCAGCAAAACCTCGGGGCCCGTTAGCAATCAGCCCCAGCATTTT. It yields the protein CASKTSGPVSNQPQHF.

The chain combines TRBV27 with TRBJ1-5; maybe TRBD1 (6 bases). Germline CDR1 MNHEY, CDR2 SMNVEV (reference sequence). The CDR3 spans 16 residues. V shed 2 bases and J shed 2 bases, with 13 bases lying between them. CDR3 nucleotide sequence: TGTGCCAGCAGTTTACGGGGGGGCGCCGGCAATCAGCCCCAGCATTTT. It specifies CASSLRGGAGNQPQHF.

This clonotype was detected a few times. The chain combines TRBV15 with TRBJ2-2, with D perhaps matching TRBD1 or TRBD2 (5 bases each). V gave up 6 bases and J gave up 3 bases, with 11 bases separating them. CDR3 size: 14 residues. In germline, CDR1 is LNHNV, CDR2 YYDKDF (reference sequence). This CDR3 reads CATRAEGHTGELFF. CDR3 bases: TGTGCCACCAGGGCTGAGGGGCACACCGGGGAGCTGTTTTTT.

This clonotype was seen ten or more times. This chain connects TRBV12-3 or TRBV12-4 to TRBJ2-1; D is uncertain. Trimming took 8 bases from V and 7 from J, leaving 15 bases between them. This CDR3 has 13 residues. The CDR3 sequence is CASCVWVINEQFF. For the CDR3, the DNA is TGTGCCAGCTGTGTCTGGGTAATAAATGAGCAGTTCTTC.

This clonotype was recorded a few times. The chain links TRBV14 to TRBJ1-3, with a possible D match to TRBD1 (6 bases). The CDR3 consists of 18 residues. The germline V gene encodes CDR1 SGHDN and CDR2 FVKESK. Trimming removed 3 bases from V and 0 bases from J, with 18 bases in between. CDR3: CASSQTYGRGLSGNTIYF. CDR3 sequence (DNA): TGTGCCAGCAGCCAGACTTACGGCAGGGGACTCTCTGGAAACACCATATATTTT.

The table lists this clonotype with many counts. The rearrangement uses TRBV24-1 and TRBJ2-3, with D unclear. The CDR3 has 11 residues. The germline V and J ends were trimmed by 4 bases and 6 bases, with 4 bases remaining between them. Germline CDR1 reads KGHDR; CDR2 reads SFDVKD. The CDR3 loop is CATSESDTQYF. The CDR3 region has the DNA TGTGCCACCAGTGAATCCGATACGCAGTATTTT.